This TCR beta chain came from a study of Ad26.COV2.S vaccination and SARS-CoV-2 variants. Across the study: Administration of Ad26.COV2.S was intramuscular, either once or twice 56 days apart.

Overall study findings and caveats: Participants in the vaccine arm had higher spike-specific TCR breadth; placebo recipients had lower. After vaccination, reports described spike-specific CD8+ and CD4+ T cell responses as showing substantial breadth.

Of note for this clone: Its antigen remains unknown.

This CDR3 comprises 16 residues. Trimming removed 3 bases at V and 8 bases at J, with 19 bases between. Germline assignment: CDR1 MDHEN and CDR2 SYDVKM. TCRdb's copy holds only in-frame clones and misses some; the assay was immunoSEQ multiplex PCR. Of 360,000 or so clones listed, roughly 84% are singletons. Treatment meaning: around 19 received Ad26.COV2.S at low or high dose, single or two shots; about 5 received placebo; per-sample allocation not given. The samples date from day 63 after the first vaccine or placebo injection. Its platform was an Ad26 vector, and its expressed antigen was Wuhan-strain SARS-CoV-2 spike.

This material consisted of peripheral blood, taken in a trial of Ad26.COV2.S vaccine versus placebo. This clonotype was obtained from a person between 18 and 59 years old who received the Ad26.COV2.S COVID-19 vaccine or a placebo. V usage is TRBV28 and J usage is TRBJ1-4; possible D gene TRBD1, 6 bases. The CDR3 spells CASSFQQGVYVEKLFF. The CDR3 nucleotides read TGTGCCAGCAGTTTCCAACAGGGAGTGTACGTGGAAAAACTGTTTTTT. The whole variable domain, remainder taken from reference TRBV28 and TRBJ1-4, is DVKVTQSSRYLVKRTGEKVFLECVQDMDHENMFWYRQDPGLGLRLIYFSYDVKMKEKGDIPEGYSVSREKKERFSLILESASTNQTSMYLCASSFQQGVYVEKLFFGSGTQLSVL.